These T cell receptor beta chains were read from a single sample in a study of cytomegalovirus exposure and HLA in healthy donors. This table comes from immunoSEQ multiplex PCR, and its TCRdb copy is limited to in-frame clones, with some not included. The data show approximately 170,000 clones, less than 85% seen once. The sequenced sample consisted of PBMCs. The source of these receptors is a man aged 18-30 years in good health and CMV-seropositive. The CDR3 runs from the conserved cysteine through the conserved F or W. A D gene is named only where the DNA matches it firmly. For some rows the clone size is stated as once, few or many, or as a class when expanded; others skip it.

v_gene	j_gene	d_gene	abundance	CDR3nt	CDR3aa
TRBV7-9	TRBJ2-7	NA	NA	TGTGCCAGCAGCTTAAATCAGGGCAACTCCGAGCAGTACTTC	CASSLNQGNSEQYF
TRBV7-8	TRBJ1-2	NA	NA	TGTGCCAGCAGCTTTGGGACACCTCACTATGGCTACACCTTC	CASSFGTPHYGYTF
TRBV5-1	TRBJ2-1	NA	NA	TGCGCCAGCAGCTTGGATCCAGATTACTACAATGAGCAGTTCTTC	CASSLDPDYYNEQFF
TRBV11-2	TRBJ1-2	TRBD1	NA	TGTGCCAGCAGCGACTCCGGGACAGGGGACTATGGCTACACCTTC	CASSDSGTGDYGYTF
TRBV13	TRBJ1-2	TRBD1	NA	TGTGCCAGCAGCTTAGGAGGGACAGGGAGCGGGGGCTACACCTTC	CASSLGGTGSGGYTF
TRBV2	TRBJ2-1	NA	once	TGTGCCAGCAGTGTTGACAGGGGAGGGTACAATGAGCAGTTCTTC	CASSVDRGGYNEQFF
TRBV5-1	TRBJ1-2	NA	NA	TGCGCCAGCAGCGAGGAATCCTATGGCTACACCTTC	CASSEESYGYTF
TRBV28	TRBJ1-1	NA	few	TGTGCCAGCAGTTTATGGCAGGACACTGAAGCTTTCTTT	CASSLWQDTEAFF
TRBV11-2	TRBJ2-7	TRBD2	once	TGTGCCAGCAGCGAGGGGACTAGCGGCTACGAGCAGTACTTC	CASSEGTSGYEQYF
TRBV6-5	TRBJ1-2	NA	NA	TGTGCCAGCAGCCCCGAGGACAGCTGGTCCTATGGCTACACCTTC	CASSPEDSWSYGYTF
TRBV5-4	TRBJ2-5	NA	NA	TGTGCCAGCCGGGTTCAGGAGACCCAGTACTTC	CASRVQETQYF
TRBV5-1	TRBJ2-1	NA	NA	TGCGCCAGCAGCTTGGAAGCTGGGGGCGGCTACAATGAGCAGTTCTTC	CASSLEAGGGYNEQFF
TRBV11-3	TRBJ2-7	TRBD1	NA	TGTGCCTCCCAGAGGGACAGAATCTCCTACGAGCAGTACTTC	CASQRDRISYEQYF
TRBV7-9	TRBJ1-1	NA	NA	TGTGCCAGCAGCACCGCGGGGGGAACTGAAGCTTTCTTT	CASSTAGGTEAFF
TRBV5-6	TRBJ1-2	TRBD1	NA	TGTGCCAGCAGCGTGGACAGGAGTGTATATGGCTACACCTTC	CASSVDRSVYGYTF
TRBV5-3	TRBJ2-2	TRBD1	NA	TGTGCCCGGCCAAGGGGGCTCTGGAACACCGGGGAGCTGTTTTTT	CARPRGLWNTGELFF
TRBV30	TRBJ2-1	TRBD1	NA	TGTGCCTGGAGTGCAACCGGGACAGGGGGAGAAGAGCAGTTCTTC	CAWSATGTGGEEQFF